Included here is one T cell receptor beta chain sequence, with context. This clonotype has ten or more counts. No antigen is known for it. No base quality information exists; no much larger clone differs at one position. Its CDR3 holds 14 amino acids, cysteine through phenylalanine. Just the 42-base CDR3 DNA is kept, in frame starting at base 1. At the junction V is shortened by 4 bases and J by 10 bases; bases outside the gene matches: 11. Taken from the germline V gene (reference sequence), the CDR1 and CDR2 loops are SEHNR and FQNEAQ. Sequencing was carried out with an Illumina HiSeq 2500. TCR beta libraries were prepared by quantitative 5'-RACE with molecular barcodes. In the source study's methods: Disease-linked TCR variants were identified with a new computational method built on a probabilistic model of VDJ rearrangement. TCRdb itself trimmed the public reads at Q25 with fastp, ran MiXCR and retained productive beta chains. Here each entry gathers all rows of one CDR3 protein and keeps the most common genes and DNA. The V and J calls here are based on TCRdb, not the publication. Here the sample has about 130,000 distinct CDR3 sequences; roughly an eighth occur a single time. The ten largest clones represent about 4% of the sample.

This entry is derived from a study of CD8 T cells in ankylosing spondylitis (dated by TCRdb to the late 2010s). At the level of the whole study: The study set out to find disease-linked TCR variants by profiling T cell receptor beta repertoires in ankylosing spondylitis patients and healthy donors. In total, the full study cohort was made up of 85 to 140 healthy donors and roughly 27 ankylosing spondylitis patients. Peripheral blood was sampled, and synovial fluid was also collected from ankylosing spondylitis patients.

General findings and caveats noted by the study authors: Some motif variants had previously been reported in the synovial fluid and blood of reactive arthritis patients, which suggests shared mechanisms of disease initiation. The disease-linked clones had a CD8+ phenotype and were found at relatively low frequencies in peripheral blood. Significant enrichment of the disease-linked clones was reported in matched synovial fluid samples from ankylosing spondylitis patients. Blood from ankylosing spondylitis patients appeared to be characterized by a TCR beta motif composed of roughly 8 highly homologous amino acid variants.

Sequencing was done on a sample of blood, either unsorted or a sorted T cell fraction (not recorded which). The V and J genes are TRBV7-9 and TRBJ2-7; 9 bases in the middle match TRBD2. The origin of this receptor is a female donor with ankylosing spondylitis or in good health (not recorded which). The CDR3 in this case is CASSSEGLAGVQYF. The nucleotide sequence reads TGTGCCAGCAGCTCCGAGGGGTTAGCGGGAGTTCAGTACTTC.